This T cell receptor beta chain was profiled in a study of shared clonotypes between healthy human individuals. Assay used: immunoSEQ multiplex PCR; TCRdb lists only in-frame clones, some missing. The profile shows 850,000 to 1,200,000 clones, around 75% of them singletons. Deletions cut 3 bases from V and 7 bases from J, with 7 bases between. The CDR3 is made up of 12 amino acids. Germline loops: CDR1 MNHNS, CDR2 SASEGT. The chain carries TRBV6-1 and TRBJ2-4; D call uncertain. Sequenced material: memory CD4+ T cells sorted from blood. Subset of the sample: CD45RA-negative fraction. The source of this sequence is a man aged 18 to 35 in good health. As DNA, the CDR3 is TGTGCCAGCAGTGAGCGTACGAACATTCAGTACTTC. Encoded protein: CASSERTNIQYF.